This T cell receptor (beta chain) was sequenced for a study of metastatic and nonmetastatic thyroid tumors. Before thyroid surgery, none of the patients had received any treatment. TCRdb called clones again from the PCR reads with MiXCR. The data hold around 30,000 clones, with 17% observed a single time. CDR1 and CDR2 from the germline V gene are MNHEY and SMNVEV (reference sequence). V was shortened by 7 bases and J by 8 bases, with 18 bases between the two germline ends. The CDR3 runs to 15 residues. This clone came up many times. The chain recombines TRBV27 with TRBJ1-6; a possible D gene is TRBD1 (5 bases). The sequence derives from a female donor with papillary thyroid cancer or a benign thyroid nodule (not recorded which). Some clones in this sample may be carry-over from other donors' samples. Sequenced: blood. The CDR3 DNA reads TGTGCCAGCACCCTAGTAGCAGGGAGAGATTCACCCCTCCACTTT. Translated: CASTLVAGRDSPLHF.